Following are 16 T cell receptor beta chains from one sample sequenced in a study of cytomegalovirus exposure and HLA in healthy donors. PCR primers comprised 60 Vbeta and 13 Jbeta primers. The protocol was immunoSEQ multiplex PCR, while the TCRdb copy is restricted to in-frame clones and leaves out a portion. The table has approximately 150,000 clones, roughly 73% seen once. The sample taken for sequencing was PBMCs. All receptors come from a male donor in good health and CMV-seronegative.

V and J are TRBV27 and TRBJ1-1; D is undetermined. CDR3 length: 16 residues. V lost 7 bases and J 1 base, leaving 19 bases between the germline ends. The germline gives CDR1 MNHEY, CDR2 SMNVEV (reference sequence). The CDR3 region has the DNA TGTGCCAGCACAACCTACCCCCCGAGAGCGAACACTGAAGCTTTCTTT. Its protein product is CASTTYPPRANTEAFF.

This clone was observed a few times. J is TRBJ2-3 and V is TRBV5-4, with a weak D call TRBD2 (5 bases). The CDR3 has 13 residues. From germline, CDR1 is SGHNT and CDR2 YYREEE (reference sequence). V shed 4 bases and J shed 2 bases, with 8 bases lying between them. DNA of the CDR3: TGTGCCAGCAGCCCGAGGGTCACAGATACGCAGTATTTT. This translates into CASSPRVTDTQYF.

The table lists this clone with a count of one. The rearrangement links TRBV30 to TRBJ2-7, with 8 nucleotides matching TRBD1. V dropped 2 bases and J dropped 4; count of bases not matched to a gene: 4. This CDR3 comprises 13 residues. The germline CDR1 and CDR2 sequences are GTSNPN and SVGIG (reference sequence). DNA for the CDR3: TGTGCCTGGAGTCACACAGGGGGTTACGAGCAGTACTTC. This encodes CAWSHTGGYEQYF. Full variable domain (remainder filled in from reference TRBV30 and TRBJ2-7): SQTIHQWPATLVQPVGSPLSLECTVEGTSNPNLYWYRQAAGRGLQLLFYSVGIGQISSEVPQNLSASRPQDRQFILSSKKLLLSDSGFYLCAWSHTGGYEQYFGPGTRLTVT.

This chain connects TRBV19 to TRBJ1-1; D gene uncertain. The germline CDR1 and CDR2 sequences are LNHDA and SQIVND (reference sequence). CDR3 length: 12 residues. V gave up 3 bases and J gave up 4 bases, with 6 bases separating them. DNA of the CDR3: TGTGCCAGTAGTATCAGTATCACTGAAGCTTTCTTT. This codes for CASSISITEAFF.

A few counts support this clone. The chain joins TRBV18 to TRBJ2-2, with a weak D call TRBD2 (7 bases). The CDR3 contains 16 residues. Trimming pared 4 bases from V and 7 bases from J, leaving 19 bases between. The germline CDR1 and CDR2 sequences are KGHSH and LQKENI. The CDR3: CASSRAAGAWNGELFF. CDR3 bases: TGTGCCAGCTCACGCGCGGCGGGGGCGTGGAACGGGGAGCTGTTTTTT.

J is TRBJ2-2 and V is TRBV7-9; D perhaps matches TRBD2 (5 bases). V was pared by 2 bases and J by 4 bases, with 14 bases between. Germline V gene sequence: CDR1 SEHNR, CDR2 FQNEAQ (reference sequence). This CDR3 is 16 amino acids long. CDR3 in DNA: TGTGCCAGCAGCTTACGGGGTTCAGCAGGCACCGGGGAGCTGTTTTTT. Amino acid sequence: CASSLRGSAGTGELFF.

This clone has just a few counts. CDR3 DNA sequence: TGTGCCAGTAGTCTTCAGCCGGGACAGGGGGCTGACGAGCAGTACTTC. Translated: CASSLQPGQGADEQYF. This chain joins TRBV19 and TRBJ2-7; 12 nucleotides align to TRBD1. Germline V gene data show CDR1 as LNHDA and CDR2 as SQIVND (reference sequence). This CDR3 region has 16 residues. With V trimmed by 5 bases and J by 5 bases, 10 bases remained unmatched.

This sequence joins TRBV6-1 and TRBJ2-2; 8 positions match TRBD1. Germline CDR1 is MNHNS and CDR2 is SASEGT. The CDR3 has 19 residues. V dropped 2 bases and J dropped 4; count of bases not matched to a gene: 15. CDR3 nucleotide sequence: TGTGCCAGCAGTGAAAGTTTCGGGGGCAGGGGGCGCGGCACCGGGGAGCTGTTTTTT. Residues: CASSESFGGRGRGTGELFF.

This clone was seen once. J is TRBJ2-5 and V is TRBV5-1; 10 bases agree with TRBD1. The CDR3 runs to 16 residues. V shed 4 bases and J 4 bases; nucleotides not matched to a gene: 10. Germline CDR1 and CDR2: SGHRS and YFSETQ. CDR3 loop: CASSMNGQGVRETQYF. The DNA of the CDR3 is TGCGCCAGCAGCATGAACGGACAGGGGGTCAGAGAGACCCAGTACTTC.

DNA of the CDR3: TGTGCCAGTAGTACAGGGGGCGCCCCGAACACTGAAGCTTTCTTT. It translates to CASSTGGAPNTEAFF. The V gene is TRBV19, the J gene TRBJ1-1; 8 bases line up with TRBD1. This CDR3 is 15 amino acids long. CDR1 is LNHDA and CDR2 is SQIVND in the germline V gene (reference sequence). V lost 4 bases to trimming and J lost 1 base; unmatched junction nucleotides: 5.

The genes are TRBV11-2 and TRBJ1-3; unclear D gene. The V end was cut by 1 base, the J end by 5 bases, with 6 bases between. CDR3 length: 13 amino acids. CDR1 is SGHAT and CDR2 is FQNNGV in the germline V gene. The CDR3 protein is CASSLGSRNTIYF. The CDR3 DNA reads TGTGCCAGCAGCTTAGGTAGCAGAAACACCATATATTTT.

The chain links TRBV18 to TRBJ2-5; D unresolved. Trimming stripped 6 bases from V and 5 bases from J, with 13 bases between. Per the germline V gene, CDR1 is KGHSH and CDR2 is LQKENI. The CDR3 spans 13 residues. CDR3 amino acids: CASSQQKQETQYF. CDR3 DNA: TGTGCCAGCTCGCAACAGAAGCAGGAGACCCAGTACTTC.

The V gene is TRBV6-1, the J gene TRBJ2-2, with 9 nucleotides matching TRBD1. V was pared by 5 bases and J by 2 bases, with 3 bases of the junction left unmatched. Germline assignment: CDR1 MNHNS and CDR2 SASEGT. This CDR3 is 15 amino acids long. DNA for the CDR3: TGTGCCAGCAGTCAGGGACAGGGCAACACCGGGGAGCTGTTTTTT. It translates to CASSQGQGNTGELFF.

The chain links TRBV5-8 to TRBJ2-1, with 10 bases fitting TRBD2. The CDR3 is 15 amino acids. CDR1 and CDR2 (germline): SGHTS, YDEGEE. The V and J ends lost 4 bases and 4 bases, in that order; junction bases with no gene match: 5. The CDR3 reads CASSASGRRYNEQFF. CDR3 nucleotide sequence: TGTGCCAGCAGCGCTAGCGGGAGAAGGTACAATGAGCAGTTCTTC.

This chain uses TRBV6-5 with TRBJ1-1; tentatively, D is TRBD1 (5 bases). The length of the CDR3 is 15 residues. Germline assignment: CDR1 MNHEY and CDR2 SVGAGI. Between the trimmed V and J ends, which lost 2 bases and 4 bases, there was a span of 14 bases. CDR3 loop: CASSYAGTRGTEAFF. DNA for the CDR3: TGTGCCAGCAGTTACGCGGGGACCCGGGGCACTGAAGCTTTCTTT.

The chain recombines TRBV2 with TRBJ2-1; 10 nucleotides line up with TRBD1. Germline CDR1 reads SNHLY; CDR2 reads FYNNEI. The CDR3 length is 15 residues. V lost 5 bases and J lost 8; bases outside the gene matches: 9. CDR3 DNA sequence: TGTGCCAGCAGTCCCCGACAGGGGGCGGGGGATGAGCAGTTCTTC. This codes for CASSPRQGAGDEQFF.